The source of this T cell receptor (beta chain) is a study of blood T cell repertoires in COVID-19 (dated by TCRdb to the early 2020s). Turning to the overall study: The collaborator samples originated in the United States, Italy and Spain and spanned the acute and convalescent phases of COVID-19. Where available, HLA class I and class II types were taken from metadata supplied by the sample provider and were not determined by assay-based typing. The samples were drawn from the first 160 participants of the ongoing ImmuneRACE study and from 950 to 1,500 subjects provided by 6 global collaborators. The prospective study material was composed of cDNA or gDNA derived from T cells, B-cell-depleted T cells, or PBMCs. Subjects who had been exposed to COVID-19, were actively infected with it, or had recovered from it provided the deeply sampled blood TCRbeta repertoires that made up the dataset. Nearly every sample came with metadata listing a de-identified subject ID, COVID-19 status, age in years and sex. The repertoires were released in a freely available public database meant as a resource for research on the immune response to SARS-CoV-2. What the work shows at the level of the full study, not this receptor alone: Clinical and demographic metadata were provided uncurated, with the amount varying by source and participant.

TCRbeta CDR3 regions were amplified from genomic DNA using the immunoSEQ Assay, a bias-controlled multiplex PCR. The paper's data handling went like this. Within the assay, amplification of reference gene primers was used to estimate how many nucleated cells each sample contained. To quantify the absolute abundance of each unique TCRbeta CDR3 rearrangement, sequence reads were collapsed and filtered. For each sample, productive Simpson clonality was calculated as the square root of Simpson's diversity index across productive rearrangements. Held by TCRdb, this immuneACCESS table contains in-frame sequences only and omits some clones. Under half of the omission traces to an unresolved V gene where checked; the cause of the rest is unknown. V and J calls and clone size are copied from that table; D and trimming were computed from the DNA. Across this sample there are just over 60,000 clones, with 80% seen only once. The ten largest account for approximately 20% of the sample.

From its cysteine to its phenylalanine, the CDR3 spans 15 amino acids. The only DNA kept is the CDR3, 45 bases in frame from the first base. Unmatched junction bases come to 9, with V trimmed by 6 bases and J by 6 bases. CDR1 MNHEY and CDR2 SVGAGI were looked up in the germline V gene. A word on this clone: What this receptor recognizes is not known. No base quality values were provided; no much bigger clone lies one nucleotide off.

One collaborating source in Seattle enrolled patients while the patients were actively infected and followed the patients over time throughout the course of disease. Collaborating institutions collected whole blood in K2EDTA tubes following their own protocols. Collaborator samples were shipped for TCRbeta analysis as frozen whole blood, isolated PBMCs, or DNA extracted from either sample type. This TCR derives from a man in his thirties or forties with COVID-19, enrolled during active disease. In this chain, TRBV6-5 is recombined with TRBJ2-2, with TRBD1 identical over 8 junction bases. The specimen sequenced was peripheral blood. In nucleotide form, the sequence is TGTGCCAGCAGGACGGGGACAGGCCGCGCCGGGGAGCTGTTTTTT. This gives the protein CASRTGTGRAGELFF.